The 18 T cell receptor beta chains listed next were all sequenced from one sample in a study of identical twins. TCRdb analysed the 5' RACE reads with MiXCR anew, one entry per CDR3 protein. The table records about 810,000 distinct CDR3 sequences, over 9% of them present only once. These data also formed part of another study, on yellow fever vaccine responses in identical twins.

Sequenced sample: PBMCs. The receptors were sampled from a woman aged 18-30 years in good health.

The chain links TRBV6-2 or TRBV6-3 to TRBJ2-6; possibly TRBD2 for D (6 bases). Between the trimmed V and J ends, which lost 0 bases and 0 bases, there was a span of 12 bases. In germline, CDR1 is MNHEY, CDR2 SVGEGT. The CDR3 is made up of 18 amino acids. The CDR3 protein is CASSYSGFGSSGANVLTF. In DNA form, the CDR3 reads TGTGCCAGCAGTTACTCGGGATTCGGGAGCTCTGGGGCCAACGTCCTGACTTTC.

This clonotype occurred a few times. The V call is TRBV5-6, the J call TRBJ2-5; 8 bases are shared with TRBD1. Germline CDR1 reads SGHDT; CDR2 reads YYEEEE. This CDR3 comprises 13 residues. Trimming took 0 bases from V and 10 from J; bases not matched to a gene: 5. CDR3 region: CASSLGQGKRQYF. The CDR3 region has the DNA TGTGCCAGCAGCTTGGGACAGGGGAAACGCCAGTACTTC.

The chain combines TRBV12-5 with TRBJ2-1; the D is unclear. The germline V gene has CDR1 LGHNT and CDR2 FRNRAP. Between the trimmed V and J ends, which lost 2 bases and 8 bases, there was a span of 7 bases. The CDR3 is 12 residues long. The CDR3 DNA reads TGTGCTAGTGGTTTGAACAGCGATGAGCAGTTCTTC. Protein sequence: CASGLNSDEQFF.

This clonotype was found many times. The V call is TRBV24-1, the J call TRBJ2-3; perhaps TRBD2 as D (5 bases). V lost 2 bases and J lost 0, with 14 bases in between. This CDR3 region has 17 residues. Per the germline V gene, CDR1 is KGHDR and CDR2 is SFDVKD. The CDR3 reads CATSDSPSGRSTDTQYF. The CDR3 nucleotides read TGTGCCACCAGTGATTCCCCGAGCGGAAGAAGCACAGATACGCAGTATTTT.

The V call is TRBV7-8, the J call TRBJ2-1; D gene ambiguous. This CDR3 is 13 amino acids long. The V and J ends lost 3 bases and 9 bases respectively, with 12 bases between them. Germline assignment: CDR1 SGHVS and CDR2 FQNEAQ. The CDR3 region has the DNA TGTGCCAGCAGCTTCCGCTCCGAAGCTGAGCAGTTCTTC. Translation: CASSFRSEAEQFF.

This clonotype was detected ten times or more. The CDR3 reads CASSFRKETQYF. The CDR3 DNA reads as TGCGCCAGCAGCTTTCGAAAAGAGACCCAGTACTTC. The rearrangement joins TRBV5-1 to TRBJ2-5; D uncertain. CDR3 size: 12 residues. V dropped 2 bases and J dropped 3 bases, with 5 bases sitting between them. From germline, CDR1 is SGHRS and CDR2 YFSETQ.

The J gene is TRBJ2-5, the V gene TRBV18; tentatively, D is TRBD2 (6 bases). The CDR3 consists of 18 residues. Germline CDR1 KGHSH, CDR2 LQKENI. Trimming pared 1 base from V and 2 bases from J, leaving 20 bases between. As DNA, the CDR3 is TGTGCCAGCTCACCACTAGCAACCGGAGGGCAGAATCAAGAGACCCAGTACTTC. Translated, it gives CASSPLATGGQNQETQYF.

The CDR3 sequence is CASSVTSGGYYNEQFF. In DNA, the CDR3 is TGCGCCAGCAGTGTGACTAGCGGGGGGTACTACAATGAGCAGTTCTTC. The chain combines TRBV10-2 with TRBJ2-1; 13 bases fit TRBD2. J gave up 3 bases and V 4 bases, and 3 bases lay outside the gene matches. The germline gives CDR1 WSHSY, CDR2 SAAADI. This CDR3 is 16 amino acids long.

V gene TRBV29-1 combines with J gene TRBJ2-5; 10 bases are shared with TRBD2. Germline V CDR1 and CDR2: SQVTM, ANQGSEA. Trimming removed 3 bases from V and 4 bases from J; junction bases left unmatched: 14. This CDR3 spans 17 amino acids. This chain's CDR3 is CSVDRPSLAGVLETQYF. For the CDR3, the DNA is TGCAGCGTTGACAGACCCAGCCTAGCGGGAGTACTAGAGACCCAGTACTTC.

This clonotype was picked up a small number of times. J is TRBJ2-5 and V is TRBV20-1, with D possibly being TRBD1 (6 bases). The CDR3 length is 14 residues. Trimming took off 0 bases at V and 3 bases at J, with 11 bases between the two ends. Germline-derived CDR1 and CDR2 are DFQATT and SNEGSKA (reference sequence). The CDR3 sequence: CSARDYRTEETQYF. CDR3 DNA: TGCAGTGCTAGAGATTACCGGACAGAAGAGACCCAGTACTTC.

In its sample, this clonotype was seen a few times. The J gene is TRBJ1-1, the V gene TRBV21-1. TRBV21-1 is designated a pseudogene. This CDR3 is 14 amino acids long. The CDR3 region is CASSKGGSHTEAFF. In nucleotides, the CDR3 is TGTGCCAGCAGCAAAGGCGGGAGTCACACTGAAGCTTTCTTT.

The CDR3 spells CASSPRLAGFVADTQYF. CDR3 in DNA: TGTGCCAGCAGCCCCCGACTAGCGGGATTTGTTGCAGATACGCAGTATTTT. The rearrangement joins TRBV27 to TRBJ2-3; 11 positions match TRBD2. The germline CDR1 and CDR2 sequences are MNHEY and SMNVEV (reference sequence). The CDR3 is 17 amino acids. V shed 6 bases, J shed 4 bases, and the junction held 12 bases outside the gene matches.

This clonotype appeared a few times. The chain combines TRBV28 with TRBJ2-5; 8 bases agree with TRBD2. CDR1 is MDHEN and CDR2 is SYDVKM in the germline V gene. V gave up 5 bases and J gave up 2 bases; unmatched junction bases: 4. This CDR3 is 14 amino acids long. CDR3 bases: TGTGCCAGCAGTACAAGCGGGGGACAAGAGACCCAGTACTTC. Its protein is CASSTSGGQETQYF.

About this clonotype itself: One end of the junction fails to match germline, which may point to a read error. The chain combines TRBV4-2 with TRBJ2-7; no definite D call. The CDR3 runs 15 residues. Germline V lookup: CDR1 LGHNA, CDR2 YNFKEQ. The CDR3 DNA reads as TGTGCCAGCAGCCAAGCGTTAGCCGCCTCCCACGAGCAGTACTTC. The encoded protein is CASSQALAASHEQYF.

This clonotype has ten or more counts. The chain couples TRBV6-4 to TRBJ2-1, with unresolved D. The length of the CDR3 is 16 residues. The V and J ends lost 0 bases and 0 bases respectively, with 9 bases between them. The germline CDR1 and CDR2 sequences are MRHNA and SNTAGT. The CDR3 protein is CASSDSKRSSYNEQFF. The DNA for the CDR3 is TGTGCCAGCAGTGACTCTAAGCGCAGCTCCTACAATGAGCAGTTCTTC.

In its sample, this clonotype was seen many times. The chain combines TRBV5-1 with TRBJ2-1; 7 bases map to TRBD2. The V gene's germline CDR1 is SGHRS and CDR2 YFSETQ. There are 18 residues in the CDR3. With V trimmed by 4 bases and J by 0 bases, 13 bases remained unmatched. CDR3 DNA: TGCGCCAGCAGCAATCTAGCGGAGGTACTCGACTCCTACAATGAGCAGTTCTTC. It specifies CASSNLAEVLDSYNEQFF.

This clonotype has at least ten counts. The rearrangement uses TRBV10-3 and TRBJ2-7, with 7 bases matching TRBD1. The V gene end was trimmed by 3 bases and the J gene end by 3 bases; junction bases not matched to a gene: 8. CDR3 length: 15 amino acids. Germline CDR1 ENHRY, CDR2 SYGVKD. Written as DNA, the CDR3 is TGTGCCATCAGTGAATTTCGGGACAGATTCTACGAGCAGTACTTC. Residues: CAISEFRDRFYEQYF.

At least ten counts were recorded for this clonotype. V gene TRBV24-1 combines with J gene TRBJ1-1, with 8 bases that match TRBD1. The CDR3 runs to 15 residues. J gave up 1 base and V 5 bases, and 5 bases lay outside the gene matches. CDR1 and CDR2 from the germline V gene are KGHDR and SFDVKD. The CDR3 DNA follows: TGTGCCACCAGTGGTCCGGACAGGGAGAACACTGAAGCTTTCTTT. Translated: CATSGPDRENTEAFF.